The 32 T cell receptor beta chains in this list originate from one sample, sequenced in a study of cytomegalovirus exposure and HLA in healthy donors. The PCR made use of 60 Vbeta and 13 Jbeta primers. Libraries were prepared by immunoSEQ multiplex PCR; TCRdb keeps only in-frame clonotypes and omits some of them. The table records about 210,000 clones, about three quarters of them present only once. Sample: PBMCs. The source of these receptors is a male donor in good health and CMV-seronegative.

This clone was counted between two and nine times. The rearrangement links TRBV6-4 to TRBJ1-1; TRBD1 aligns across 7 bases. The CDR3 runs to 16 residues. Germline loops: CDR1 MRHNA, CDR2 SNTAGT. Trimming cost V 10 bases and J 4 bases; bases outside gene matches: 18. The CDR3 sequence: CATLTTGPKFVTEAFF. In nucleotides, the CDR3 is TGTGCCACCTTGACGACAGGGCCGAAGTTTGTCACTGAAGCTTTCTTT.

The chain couples TRBV5-1 to TRBJ2-7, with D maybe TRBD2 (6 bases). V lost 3 bases to trimming and J lost 7 bases, with 17 bases between them. CDR3 size: 14 residues. CDR1 is SGHRS and CDR2 is YFSETQ in the germline V gene. The chain's CDR3 is CASSSSGLGGEQYF. CDR3 DNA sequence: TGCGCCAGCAGCTCCTCAGGCTTAGGAGGGGAGCAGTACTTC.

The rearrangement joins TRBV7-2 to TRBJ2-7; the D gene is possibly TRBD2 (5 bases). The germline V gene has CDR1 SGHTA and CDR2 FQGNSA. The germline V and J ends were trimmed by 4 bases and 0 bases, with 7 bases remaining between them. CDR3 length: 13 amino acids. In DNA form, the CDR3 reads TGTGCCAGCAGCTCCGGGATCTCCTACGAGCAGTACTTC. Protein sequence: CASSSGISYEQYF.

CDR3 nucleotides: TGCGCCAGCAGCGGGACAGGGGTCGGAGATCACTATGGCTACACCTTC. Translating it yields CASSGTGVGDHYGYTF. This chain uses TRBV10-2 with TRBJ1-2; 10 bases fit TRBD1. Germline CDR1 and CDR2: WSHSY and SAAADI. After removal of 6 bases from V and 3 bases from J, the junction contained 10 bases not matched to a gene. CDR3 size: 16 residues.

The J gene is TRBJ1-5, the V gene TRBV2; 8 bases are shared with TRBD1. V shed 4 bases, J shed 4 bases, and the junction held 15 bases outside the gene matches. There are 18 residues in the CDR3. Germline CDR1 reads SNHLY; CDR2 reads FYNNEI. CDR3: CASSAKTGARSRNQPQHF. The DNA for the CDR3 is TGTGCCAGCAGTGCTAAGACAGGGGCGAGGAGTAGAAATCAGCCCCAGCATTTT.

The gene calls are TRBV20-1 and TRBJ1-2; D is uncertain. The CDR3 sequence is 11 residues long. Trimming shortened V by 5 bases and J by 2 bases, and 6 bases separated the two germline ends. Germline CDR1 and CDR2: DFQATT and SNEGSKA (reference sequence). The CDR3 sequence: CSARPNYGYTF. The CDR3 bases are TGCAGTGCTCGTCCCAACTATGGCTACACCTTC.

This chain uses TRBV18 with TRBJ2-1; weak D call: TRBD1 (6 bases). CDR1 and CDR2 from the germline V gene are KGHSH and LQKENI. Trimming removed 3 bases from V and 6 bases from J, with 12 bases in between. The CDR3 sequence is 14 residues long. CDR3: CASSPQGFPNEQFF. CDR3 DNA: TGTGCCAGCTCACCGCAGGGGTTTCCCAATGAGCAGTTCTTC. The variable domain in full, completed from reference TRBV18 and TRBJ2-1, reads NAGVMQNPRHLVRRRGQEARLRCSPMKGHSHVYWYRQLPEEGLKFMVYLQKENIIDESGMPKERFSAEFPKEGPSILRIQQVVRGDSAAYFCASSPQGFPNEQFFGPGTRLTVL.

As DNA, the CDR3 is TGCGCCAGCAGCCAAGAGATCAGGGGTAAGGGCTACACCTTC. It encodes CASSQEIRGKGYTF. The chain employs TRBV4-3 and TRBJ1-2, with D possibly being TRBD1 (6 bases). Trimming took 0 bases from V and 8 from J, leaving 13 bases between them. The CDR3 covers 14 residues. CDR1 and CDR2 from the germline V gene are LGHNA and YSLEER.

This clone came up a few times. The genes are TRBV5-1 and TRBJ1-4; the D is unclear. The length of the CDR3 is 17 residues. The V and J ends lost 0 bases and 5 bases respectively, with 17 bases between them. Germline V gene lookup returns CDR1 SGHRS and CDR2 YFSETQ. The CDR3 nucleotides read TGCGCCAGCAGCTTGGGAACTACCTTCGGAGAAAATGAAAAACTGTTTTTT. As protein: CASSLGTTFGENEKLFF.

The genes are TRBV4-2 and TRBJ1-4; a weak D match, TRBD1 (6 bases). The CDR3 consists of 16 residues. The V gene lost 4 bases and the J gene lost 3 bases, with 15 bases spanning the gap. Germline CDR1 LGHNA, CDR2 YNFKEQ. The CDR3 spells CASSLSERTANEKLFF. The CDR3 coding sequence is TGTGCCAGCAGCCTTTCCGAAAGGACAGCTAATGAAAAACTGTTTTTT.

The chain carries TRBV7-8 and TRBJ1-1, with unresolved D. Germline CDR1 reads SGHVS; CDR2 reads FQNEAQ. There are 14 residues in the CDR3. V gave up 5 bases and J gave up 5 bases, with 15 bases separating them. CDR3 loop: CASSPSFPETEAFF. CDR3 coding DNA: TGTGCCAGCAGCCCTAGCTTTCCGGAAACTGAAGCTTTCTTT.

The chain recombines TRBV7-2 with TRBJ2-1; 7 nucleotides match TRBD2. Germline V gene lookup returns CDR1 SGHTA and CDR2 FQGNSA. The CDR3 length is 14 residues. V dropped 4 bases and J dropped 1; count of bases not matched to a gene: 1. CDR3 loop: CASSWGGSYNEQFF. In nucleotides, the CDR3 is TGTGCCAGCAGCTGGGGGGGGTCCTACAATGAGCAGTTCTTC.

The chain couples TRBV4-1 to TRBJ2-5; D not certain. The germline V gene encodes CDR1 MGHRA and CDR2 YSYEKL. Trimming stripped 1 base from V and 11 bases from J, with 17 bases between. CDR3 size: 14 residues. The CDR3 nucleotides are TGCGCCAGCAGCCAAGCCCTCCCTTTTGAGGAGCAGTACTTC. Amino acids: CASSQALPFEEQYF.

The rearrangement uses TRBV7-2 and TRBJ2-1, with 15 bases aligning to TRBD2. The V and J ends lost 5 bases and 9 bases, in that order; junction bases with no gene match: 8. The CDR3 consists of 16 residues. Germline CDR1 SGHTA, CDR2 FQGNSA. The CDR3: CASSPGLAGGPREQFF. CDR3 coding DNA: TGTGCCAGCAGCCCCGGACTAGCGGGAGGGCCACGTGAGCAGTTCTTC.

J is TRBJ2-1 and V is TRBV25-1, with 9 bases identical to TRBD2. The V gene end was trimmed by 3 bases and the J gene end by 10 bases; junction bases not matched to a gene: 1. The CDR3 covers 12 residues. Germline V gene sequence: CDR1 MGHDK, CDR2 SYGVNS. The CDR3 sequence: CASSEAGGEQFF. CDR3 nucleotide sequence: TGTGCCAGCAGTGAGGCGGGAGGGGAGCAGTTCTTC.

This chain uses TRBV5-6 with TRBJ2-7; D not certain. This CDR3 has 13 amino acids. Trimming pared 0 bases from V and 0 bases from J, leaving 4 bases between. In germline, CDR1 is SGHDT, CDR2 YYEEEE. In DNA, the CDR3 is TGTGCCAGCAGCTTGGGGGCCTCCTACGAGCAGTACTTC. Its translation: CASSLGASYEQYF. The full variable domain, completed using reference TRBV5-6 and TRBJ2-7, is DAGVTQSPTHLIKTRGQQVTLRCSPKSGHDTVSWYQQALGQGPQFIFQYYEEEERQRGNFPDRFSGHQFPNYSSELNVNALLLGDSALYLCASSLGASYEQYFGPGTRLTVT.

The rearrangement links TRBV9 to TRBJ2-3, with D maybe TRBD1 (5 bases). Trimming took 0 bases from V and 6 from J, leaving 8 bases between them. Germline CDR1 is SGDLS and CDR2 is YYNGEE. The length of the CDR3 is 13 residues. The DNA for the CDR3 is TGTGCCAGCAGCGTAGCCTCAGGGGATACGCAGTATTTT. This translates into CASSVASGDTQYF.

The chain employs TRBV2 and TRBJ1-3; the D gene is possibly TRBD1 (5 bases). In germline, CDR1 is SNHLY, CDR2 FYNNEI. The CDR3 length is 14 residues. V was pared by 6 bases and J by 3 bases, with 12 bases between. The CDR3 reads CASRATAFGNTIYF. In DNA, the CDR3 is TGTGCCAGCAGGGCGACAGCGTTTGGAAACACCATATATTTT.

This chain joins TRBV7-2 and TRBJ2-5; 7 bases map to TRBD1. The germline gives CDR1 SGHTA, CDR2 FQGNSA. V lost 5 bases to trimming and J lost 3 bases; unmatched junction nucleotides: 6. CDR3 size: 14 residues. The CDR3: CASSANRGKETQYF. CDR3 DNA sequence: TGTGCCAGCAGCGCTAACAGGGGAAAAGAGACCCAGTACTTC.

The genes are TRBV27 and TRBJ1-3; 8 bases match TRBD1. Looked up from germline, CDR1 is MNHEY and CDR2 is SMNVEV (reference sequence). This CDR3 is 14 amino acids long. Unmatched junction bases numbered 1, after V lost 4 bases and J lost 2 bases. The CDR3 DNA is TGTGCCAGCAGTTCCAGGGGGCCTGGAAACACCATATATTTT. The encoded protein is CASSSRGPGNTIYF.

The chain employs TRBV4-3 and TRBJ1-2, with 7 bases aligning to TRBD1. The CDR3 is 17 residues long. J lost 2 bases, V lost 2 bases, and 11 bases had no gene match. Germline V gene sequence: CDR1 LGHNA, CDR2 YSLEER. For the CDR3, the DNA is TGCGCCAGCAGCCAAACCTCTGCCGACAGGGAAAACTATGGCTACACCTTC. Residues: CASSQTSADRENYGYTF.

Points on this clone: Distinct nucleotide sequences in the sample also encode this CDR3. The chain joins TRBV7-9 to TRBJ1-4, with TRBD1 as a possible D gene (5 bases). This CDR3 is 14 amino acids long. V shed 5 bases and J shed 8 bases, with 15 bases lying between them. From germline, CDR1 is SEHNR and CDR2 FQNEAQ (reference sequence). The DNA of the CDR3 is TGTGCCAGCAGCCCAAGGACAACCGCGGAAAAACTGTTTTTT. Its protein is CASSPRTTAEKLFF.

The J gene is TRBJ1-1, the V gene TRBV11-1; D is perhaps TRBD1 (5 bases). Looked up from germline, CDR1 is SGHAT and CDR2 is FQDESV (reference sequence). V was pared by 8 bases and J by 7 bases, with 20 bases between. The CDR3 is 14 residues long. CDR3 DNA: TGTGCCAGCCAATTCGGGGGACGGGCGGGTGAAGCTTTCTTT. Protein sequence: CASQFGGRAGEAFF.

The chain couples TRBV4-2 to TRBJ1-5; 8 bases fit TRBD1. V shed 6 bases and J 2 bases; nucleotides not matched to a gene: 15. This CDR3 contains 18 residues. Germline V gene lookup returns CDR1 LGHNA and CDR2 YNFKEQ. CDR3 sequence reads: CASSPQGAMNSGNQPQHF. CDR3 coding DNA: TGTGCCAGCAGTCCGCAGGGGGCGATGAATTCGGGCAATCAGCCCCAGCATTTT.

The chain carries TRBV2 and TRBJ1-6; TRBD1 matches 9 bases. J lost 9 bases, V lost 8 bases, and 8 bases had no gene match. This CDR3 contains 14 residues. Germline V gives CDR1 SNHLY, CDR2 FYNNEI. CDR3 nucleotides: TGTGCCAGCGGACGGGACAGGGAGAGTTCACCCCTCCACTTT. This gives the protein CASGRDRESSPLHF.

The chain is built from TRBV7-2 and TRBJ2-7; maybe TRBD1 (5 bases). V was pared by 5 bases and J by 7 bases, with 15 bases between. This CDR3 has 13 amino acids. CDR1 is SGHTA and CDR2 is FQGNSA in the germline V gene. The CDR3 region has the DNA TGTGCCAGCAGCCCGGCCAGGGTTGGTGAGCAGTACTTC. Its protein product is CASSPARVGEQYF.

The V and J genes are TRBV11-2 and TRBJ2-7; D is perhaps TRBD2 (6 bases). The V end lost 3 bases, the J end lost 5 bases, and 14 bases lay between the germline ends. The CDR3 has 14 amino acids. CDR1 and CDR2 from the germline V gene are SGHAT and FQNNGV. CDR3 residues: CASSLWRVRDEQYF. The CDR3 nucleotides read TGTGCCAGCAGCTTGTGGAGGGTGCGGGACGAGCAGTACTTC.

The rearrangement uses TRBV6-5 and TRBJ1-1; TRBD1 agrees at 7 bases. Germline V gene data show CDR1 as MNHEY and CDR2 as SVGAGI. V lost 6 bases, J lost 0 bases, and 7 bases stayed unmatched. This CDR3 has 15 residues. The CDR3 DNA reads as TGTGCCAGCAGCATAGGGGGCCGCGTGAACACTGAAGCTTTCTTT. It is translated as CASSIGGRVNTEAFF.

V and J are TRBV11-2 and TRBJ2-7; TRBD2 matches at 9 bases. Germline V lookup: CDR1 SGHAT, CDR2 FQNNGV. The length of the CDR3 is 16 residues. The V and J ends lost 2 bases and 0 bases, in that order; junction bases with no gene match: 5. CDR3 loop: CASSLLGLAYSYEQYF. CDR3 DNA: TGTGCCAGCAGCTTACTCGGACTAGCGTACTCCTACGAGCAGTACTTC.

As concerns this clone: Germline and junction disagree at one end, which may indicate a read error. The chain is built from TRBV7-9 and TRBJ1-4; D gene uncertain. This CDR3 is 17 amino acids long. Germline CDR1 SEHNR, CDR2 FQNEAQ (reference sequence). Written as DNA, the CDR3 is TGTTCCAGCAGCTTGACGGAGCGCGGTTGGACTAATGAAAAACTGTTTTTT. Its protein is CSSSLTERGWTNEKLFF.

The rearrangement uses TRBV2 and TRBJ1-4; a possible D gene is TRBD1 (5 bases). The germline V gene has CDR1 SNHLY and CDR2 FYNNEI. The length of the CDR3 is 15 residues. The V end was cut by 5 bases, the J end by 4 bases, with 14 bases between. CDR3 in DNA: TGTGCCAGCAGTTCCCCGTTCGGGGGTAATGAAAAACTGTTTTTT. Its protein product is CASSSPFGGNEKLFF. Combining the CDR3 with reference TRBV2 and TRBJ1-4 gives the whole variable domain EPEVTQTPSHQVTQMGQEVILRCVPISNHLYFYWYRQILGQKVEFLVSFYNNEISEKSEIFDDQFSVERPDGSNFTLKIRSTKLEDSAMYFCASSSPFGGNEKLFFGSGTQLSVL.

V usage is TRBV28 and J usage is TRBJ2-3; D remains ambiguous. Germline V CDR1 and CDR2: MDHEN, SYDVKM. The CDR3 consists of 10 residues. Trimming removed 10 bases at V and 5 bases at J, with 7 bases between. The CDR3 DNA is TGTGCCACCTCTCTAGATACGCAGTATTTT. It yields the protein CATSLDTQYF. Full variable domain (rest looked up from reference TRBV28 and TRBJ2-3): DVKVTQSSRYLVKRTGEKVFLECVQDMDHENMFWYRQDPGLGLRLIYFSYDVKMKEKGDIPEGYSVSREKKERFSLILESASTNQTSMYLCATSLDTQYFGPGTRLTVL.